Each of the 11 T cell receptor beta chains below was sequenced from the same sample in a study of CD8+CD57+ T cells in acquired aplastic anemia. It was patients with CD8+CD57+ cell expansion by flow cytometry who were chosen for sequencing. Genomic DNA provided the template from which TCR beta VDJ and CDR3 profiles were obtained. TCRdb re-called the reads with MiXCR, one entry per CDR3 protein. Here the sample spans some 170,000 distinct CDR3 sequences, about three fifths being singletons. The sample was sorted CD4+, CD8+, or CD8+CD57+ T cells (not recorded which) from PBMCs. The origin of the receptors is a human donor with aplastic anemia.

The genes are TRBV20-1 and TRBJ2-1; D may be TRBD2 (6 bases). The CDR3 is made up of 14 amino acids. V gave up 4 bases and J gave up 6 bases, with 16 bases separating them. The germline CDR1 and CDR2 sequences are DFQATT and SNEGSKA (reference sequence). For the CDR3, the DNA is TGCAGTGCTATTCCGGGGCGGGACGGCAATGAGCAGTTCTTC. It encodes CSAIPGRDGNEQFF.

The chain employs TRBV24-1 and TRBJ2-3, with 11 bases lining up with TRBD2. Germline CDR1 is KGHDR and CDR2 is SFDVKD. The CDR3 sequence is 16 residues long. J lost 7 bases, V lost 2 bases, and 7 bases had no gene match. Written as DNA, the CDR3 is TGTGCCACCAGTGATTCCGTAGCGGGAGGGCGTAATACGCAGTATTTT. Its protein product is CATSDSVAGGRNTQYF.

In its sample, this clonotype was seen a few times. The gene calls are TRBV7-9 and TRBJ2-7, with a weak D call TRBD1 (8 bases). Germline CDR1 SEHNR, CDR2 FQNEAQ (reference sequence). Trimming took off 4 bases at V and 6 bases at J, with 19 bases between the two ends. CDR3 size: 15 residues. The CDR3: CASSSSGQGAGEQYF. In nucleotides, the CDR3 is TGTGCCAGCAGCTCTAGCGGACAGGGTGCTGGCGAGCAGTACTTC.

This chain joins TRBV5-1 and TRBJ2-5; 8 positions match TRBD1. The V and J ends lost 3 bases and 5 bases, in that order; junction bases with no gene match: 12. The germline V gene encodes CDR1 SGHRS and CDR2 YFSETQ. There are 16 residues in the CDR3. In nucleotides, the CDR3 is TGCGCCAGCAGCTACCCGGCCGACAGGGGAGTTGAGACCCAGTACTTC. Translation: CASSYPADRGVETQYF.

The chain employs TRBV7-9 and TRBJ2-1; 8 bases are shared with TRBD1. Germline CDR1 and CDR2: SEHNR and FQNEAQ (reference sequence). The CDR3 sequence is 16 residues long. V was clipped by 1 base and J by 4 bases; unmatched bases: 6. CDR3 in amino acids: CASSLGRTGFYNEQFF. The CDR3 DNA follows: TGTGCCAGCAGCTTAGGAAGGACAGGGTTTTACAATGAGCAGTTCTTC.

The CDR3 loop is CASRVGLNQPQHF. CDR3 nucleotide sequence: TGCGCCAGCCGAGTGGGACTTAATCAGCCCCAGCATTTT. The chain has TRBV10-2 and TRBJ1-5; the D gene is possibly TRBD1 (5 bases). This CDR3 has 13 amino acids. Between the trimmed V and J ends, which lost 8 bases and 4 bases, there was a span of 12 bases. Germline V lookup: CDR1 WSHSY, CDR2 SAAADI.

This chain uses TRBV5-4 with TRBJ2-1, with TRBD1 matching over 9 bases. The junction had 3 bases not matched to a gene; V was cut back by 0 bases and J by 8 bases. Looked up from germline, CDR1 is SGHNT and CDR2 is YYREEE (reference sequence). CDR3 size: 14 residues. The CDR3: CASSLVTGGHEQFF. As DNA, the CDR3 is TGTGCCAGCAGCTTGGTTACAGGGGGCCATGAGCAGTTCTTC.

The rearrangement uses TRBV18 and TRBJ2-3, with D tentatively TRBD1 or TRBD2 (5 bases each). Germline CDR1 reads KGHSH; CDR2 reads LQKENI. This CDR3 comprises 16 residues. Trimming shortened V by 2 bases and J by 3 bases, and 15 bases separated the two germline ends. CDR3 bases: TGTGCCAGCTCACCAACCGATGGGACGGTAACAGATACGCAGTATTTT. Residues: CASSPTDGTVTDTQYF.

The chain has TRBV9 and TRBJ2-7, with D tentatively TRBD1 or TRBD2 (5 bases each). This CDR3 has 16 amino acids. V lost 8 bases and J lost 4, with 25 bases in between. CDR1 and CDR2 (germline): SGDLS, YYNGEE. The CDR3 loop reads CASRPLGQGVGYEQYF. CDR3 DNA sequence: TGTGCCAGTCGCCCCCTAGGGCAGGGAGTCGGGTACGAGCAGTACTTC.

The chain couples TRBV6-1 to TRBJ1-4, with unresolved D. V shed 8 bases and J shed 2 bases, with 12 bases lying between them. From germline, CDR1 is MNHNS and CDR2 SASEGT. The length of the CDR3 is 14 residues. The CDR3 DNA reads TGTGCCAGCCTCAGTCTACCGACTAATGAAAAACTGTTTTTT. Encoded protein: CASLSLPTNEKLFF.

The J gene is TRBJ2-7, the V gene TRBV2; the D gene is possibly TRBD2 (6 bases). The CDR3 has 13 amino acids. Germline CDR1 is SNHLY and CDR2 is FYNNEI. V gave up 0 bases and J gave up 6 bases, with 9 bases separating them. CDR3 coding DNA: TGTGCCAGCAGTGAAGCTGCGGGGATCGAGCAGTACTTC. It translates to CASSEAAGIEQYF.